The clone carrying this T cell receptor (beta chain) has a count of ten or more. Antigen: not known. Trimming took 4 bases from V and 8 from J, leaving 15 bases between them. The CDR3 extends over 13 amino acids. Germline V gives CDR1 SGHKS, CDR2 YYEKEE (reference sequence). Cases classed as stable hyperthyroidism had no ophthalmopathy within 18 months of follow-up. Among the exclusions were patients with other autoimmune diseases, uncontrolled infections, pregnancy or lactation. The data derive from a study of Graves' ophthalmopathy and Graves' hyperthyroidism. Study information: Pretreatment peripheral blood was obtained at initial diagnosis.

Amplified material comprised TCR beta CDR3 regions derived from RNA transcripts. The library came from an HTBI-primed first-round RT-PCR and a second-round multiplex PCR. TCRdb re-derived calls from the multiplex PCR reads in MiXCR, one entry per CDR3 protein. The data show more than 300,000 distinct CDR3 sequences, roughly 17% seen once. Study conclusions and caveats: Most thyroid-expanded clonotypes exceeding 0.001 frequency were also found in blood.

The chain is built from TRBV5-5 and TRBJ1-2, with D perhaps TRBD1 (5 bases). Sequenced sample: peripheral blood. This receptor was taken from an adult woman with stable Graves' hyperthyroidism. The CDR3 here is CASSPYPQVGYTF. The CDR3 DNA reads as TGTGCCAGCAGCCCCTATCCACAGGTGGGCTACACCTTC.